This T cell receptor (beta chain) was identified during a study of high-grade serous ovarian cancer treatment subgroups. Study background: Mean per sample: approximately 14,000 reads, some 8,100 unique TCR beta rearrangements.

This clone was seen just once. Its antigen remains unknown. The CDR3 runs to 16 residues. V lost 0 bases and J 2 bases, leaving 8 bases between the germline ends. Germline loops: CDR1 LNHDA, CDR2 SQIVND (reference sequence). Repertoires were generated with immunoSEQ multiplex PCR, while TCRdb's copy carries only in-frame clones and drops some. The repertoire holds roughly 29,000 clones, with 84% as singletons. Tumor tissue was taken before any definitive surgery or chemotherapy was given. The study's findings and limits: Higher neoantigen levels went with greater TCR clonal relatedness.

V gene TRBV19 combines with J gene TRBJ2-6; D not resolved. The TCR comes from a human donor with high-grade serous ovarian cancer. Specimen: tumor tissue. DNA for the CDR3: TGTGCCAGTAGTATAGACACCCGGGCTGGGGCCAACGTCCTGACTTTC. It codes for CASSIDTRAGANVLTF.